The clone carrying this T cell receptor (beta chain) showed up just a few times. A minimum of 6.5 million PBMCs was isolated per sample. J lost 6 bases, V lost 7 bases, and 2 bases had no gene match. Germline-derived CDR1 and CDR2 are SQVTM and ANQGSEA. The CDR3 is 12 amino acids. The data are from a study of blood T cells in healthy people across ages. Next came a second PCR, run for about 7 to 12 cycles, which used a sample-barcoded 5' primer along with a J-beta primer mix. TCRdb re-derived calls from the 5' RACE reads in MiXCR, one entry per CDR3 protein. The sample carries hundreds of thousands of distinct CDR3 sequences, under 30% recorded once. These data were also reused for a study on T cells of mothers and their children. That report notes: Second-round PCR products received sample barcodes and 2-4 random nucleotides from the M1S primer. Among related mother-child pairs, overlap was slightly higher than in unrelated pairs, though not significantly.

This receptor was obtained from a boy aged 10-17 years in good health. The rearrangement links TRBV29-1 to TRBJ2-1; TRBD2 aligns across 11 bases. Source material: blood. The CDR3 nucleotides are TGCAGCGCCGGGACTAGCGGCAATGAGCAGTTCTTC. Translating it yields CSAGTSGNEQFF.